The rows below give T cell receptor beta chains drawn from one sample of a study of blood T cell repertoires in COVID-19. Only in-frame clones appear in the TCRdb table, and some are missing; sequencing was by immunoSEQ multiplex PCR. The sample shows 160,000 or so clones, approximately 88% of them seen only once. Sequencing used peripheral blood. Receptor source: a man in his 60s with acute or convalescent COVID-19. CDR3s leave out the opening cysteine and the closing phenylalanine or tryptophan. A D gene is named only where the DNA matches it firmly.

j_gene | v_gene | d_gene | CDR3aa
TRBJ2-2 | TRBV5-1 | TRBD1 | ASRLGDSNTGELF
TRBJ2-6 | TRBV4-1 | - | ASSPTYSGANVLT
TRBJ2-3 | TRBV27 | TRBD1 | ASRGQGADTQY
TRBJ1-2 | TRBV15 | - | ATSRGGDSTNYGYT
TRBJ2-2 | TRBV18 | TRBD1 | ASSPPRTGEVYTGELF
TRBJ2-7 | TRBV12-2 | - | ASRLADYSGGSYEQY
TRBJ2-7 | TRBV5-1 | - | ASSWNLGSEQY
TRBJ2-1 | TRBV7-2 | TRBD2 | ASSFSGTLGNEQF
TRBJ1-2 | TRBV7-8 | - | ASSLGGTRSYT
TRBJ1-3 | TRBV11-2 | - | ASSLDLAATQTHSGNTIY
TRBJ2-7 | TRBV7-6 | TRBD1 | ASRNRGREQY
TRBJ1-1 | TRBV7-9 | TRBD1 | ASSWDRNTEAF
TRBJ1-2 | TRBV10-3 | TRBD1 | AISESARQGNYGYT
TRBJ1-4 | TRBV19 | TRBD1 | ASRSQGGTTNEKLF
TRBJ1-4 | TRBV7-9 | TRBD1 | AGGTVEKLF
TRBJ1-1 | TRBV6-5 | - | ASRPGQNTEAF
TRBJ2-7 | TRBV7-8 | - | ASSLAGLGAYEQY
TRBJ1-1 | TRBV27 | - | ASSFRGGNTEAF
TRBJ1-1 | TRBV5-1 | TRBD1 | ASSFGTGGAGTEAF
TRBJ2-7 | TRBV7-2 | TRBD1 | ASSPRQGTYEQY
TRBJ1-5 | TRBV19 | - | ASSIVRVGQPQH
TRBJ1-1 | TRBV12-3/TRBV12-4 | - | ASKLTGRGEAF
TRBJ2-1 | TRBV2 | TRBD2 | ASSGTSAGARSYNEQF
TRBJ2-7 | TRBV4-2 | - | ASSHDRTLPYEQY
TRBJ2-7 | TRBV10-2 | TRBD2 | ASSEYASGHYEQY
TRBJ1-4 | TRBV15 | - | ASSPGLTRDTNEKLF
TRBJ2-4 | TRBV14 | TRBD2 | ASSQEVGGAKNIQY
TRBJ2-7 | TRBV20-1 | - | SASRTQGDEQY